The clone carrying this T cell receptor (beta chain) was seen ten or more times. Its antigen is as yet unknown. As the method for making TCR beta libraries, quantitative 5'-RACE with molecular barcodes was used. TCRdb independently ran MiXCR on the 5' RACE reads; one entry per CDR3 protein. The table lists approximately 110,000 distinct CDR3 sequences, around 24% of them singletons. Germline V CDR1 and CDR2: DFQATT, SNEGSKA (reference sequence). Trimming cost V 2 bases and J 7 bases, with 9 bases left between them. There are 12 residues in the CDR3. These data are taken from a study of CD8 T cells in ankylosing spondylitis. The study, taken as a whole, reports: What appeared characteristic of ankylosing spondylitis blood was a TCR beta motif of 7 or 8 highly homologous variants. Disease-linked clones displayed a CD8+ phenotype and appeared relatively rarely in peripheral blood. From matched ankylosing spondylitis synovial fluid, disease-linked clones were reportedly recovered at significantly enriched levels.

Material for sequencing was synovial fluid, either unsorted or a sorted T cell fraction (not recorded which). The receptor comes from a male donor with ankylosing spondylitis. The chain has TRBV20-1 and TRBJ2-1; D might be TRBD2 (6 bases). The CDR3 region is CSARPRGNEQFF. The CDR3 DNA follows: TGCAGTGCTAGACCCCGGGGGAATGAGCAGTTCTTC.